The 29 T cell receptor beta chains reported below all come from one sample, sequenced in a study of T cells in Graves' hyperthyroidism and ophthalmopathy. RNA transcripts gave rise to amplified TCR beta CDR3 regions. The HTBI primer set was used in a first-round RT-PCR of the TCR CDR3. MiXCR was run by TCRdb on the multiplex PCR reads, yielding one entry per CDR3 protein. The table includes hundreds of thousands of distinct CDR3 sequences, roughly 46% detected once. The sample taken for sequencing was peripheral blood or thyroid tissue (not recorded which). These receptors originate from a woman aged 18 to 35 with Graves' hyperthyroidism.

The table lists this clonotype with many counts. The rearrangement joins TRBV29-1 to TRBJ1-3, with D hard to call. The CDR3 runs 14 residues. The germline V gene encodes CDR1 SQVTM and CDR2 ANQGSEA. V was pared by 4 bases and J by 0 bases, with 10 bases between. The CDR3 sequence is CSVGPGNSGNTIYF. Written as DNA, the CDR3 is TGCAGCGTTGGACCGGGCAACTCTGGAAACACCATATATTTT.

This chain connects TRBV14 to TRBJ1-2, with D hard to call. Trimming left V 0 bases short and J 2 bases short, with 10 bases between. From germline, CDR1 is SGHDN and CDR2 FVKESK. This CDR3 has 15 residues. For the CDR3, the DNA is TGTGCCAGCAGCCAAGAGCGCGGTTACAACTATGGCTACACCTTC. It codes for CASSQERGYNYGYTF.

This clonotype was observed a handful of times. The chain recombines TRBV11-2 with TRBJ1-2; D is unclear. The germline V gene encodes CDR1 SGHAT and CDR2 FQNNGV. This CDR3 has 13 amino acids. V lost 1 base, J lost 7 bases, and 10 bases lay in between. The CDR3 is CASSLGVAVGYTF. The CDR3 region has the DNA TGTGCCAGCAGCTTAGGAGTCGCGGTTGGCTACACCTTC.

This rearrangement joins TRBV7-2 to TRBJ2-6; 8 bases align to TRBD1. J gave up 0 bases and V 6 bases, and 13 bases lay outside the gene matches. The CDR3 has 19 amino acids. CDR1 is SGHTA and CDR2 is FQGNSA in the germline V gene. CDR3 sequence reads: CASRRIGDRLGSGANVLTF. Written as DNA, the CDR3 is TGTGCCAGCAGAAGAATAGGGGACAGGCTAGGCTCTGGGGCCAACGTCCTGACTTTC. Full variable domain (outside the CDR3, taken from reference TRBV7-2 and TRBJ2-6): GAGVSQSPSNKVTEKGKDVELRCDPISGHTALYWYRQSLGQGLEFLIYFQGNSAPDKSGLPSDRFSAERTGGSVSTLTIQRTQQEDSAVYLCASRRIGDRLGSGANVLTFGAGSRLTVL.

V usage is TRBV7-2 and J usage is TRBJ1-5; D is ambiguous. The CDR3 runs 15 residues. Germline loops: CDR1 SGHTA, CDR2 FQGNSA. With 2 bases removed from V and 6 bases from J, the gap between germline ends came to 14 bases. CDR3 amino acids: CASSLLNSGTQPQHF. Written as DNA, the CDR3 is TGTGCCAGCAGCTTACTCAACTCGGGCACTCAGCCCCAGCATTTT.

The chain is built from TRBV7-9 and TRBJ1-3; D uncertain. Trimming stripped 2 bases from V and 2 bases from J, with 7 bases between. The CDR3 totals 14 residues. CDR1 is SEHNR, CDR2 FQNEAQ, per germline (reference sequence). The CDR3 DNA follows: TGTGCCAGCAGCTTAATGGAAACTGGAAACACCATATATTTT. Amino acids: CASSLMETGNTIYF.

This clonotype was seen only a few times. The rearrangement uses TRBV12-3 or TRBV12-4 and TRBJ2-5, with D possibly being TRBD1 (5 bases). The CDR3 is 14 residues long. The CDR3 DNA follows: TGTGCTAGTGGTTCTCCGACAGAACAAGAGACCCAGTACTTC. It yields the protein CASGSPTEQETQYF.

This clonotype was seen at least ten times. This sequence joins TRBV29-1 and TRBJ1-1, with D perhaps matching TRBD1 (6 bases). The germline V and J ends were trimmed by 1 base and 8 bases, with 8 bases remaining between them. This CDR3 is built from 11 residues. Germline CDR1 reads SQVTM; CDR2 reads ANQGSEA. The CDR3 DNA reads as TGCAGCGTTGAAGCCGGGGGCGAAGCTTTCTTT. Translating it yields CSVEAGGEAFF.

This rearrangement joins TRBV7-3 to TRBJ1-5; the match to TRBD1 covers 10 bases. CDR1 is SGHTA and CDR2 is FQGTGA in the germline V gene. The CDR3 contains 18 residues. V shed 3 bases and J 6 bases; nucleotides not matched to a gene: 14. The CDR3 coding sequence is TGTGCCAGCAGCTTCACCGCTAGCGGACAGGGGGGAGCTCAGCCCCAGCATTTT. Residues: CASSFTASGQGGAQPQHF.

This clonotype came up a few times. V and J are TRBV20-1 and TRBJ1-5; D is uncertain. Germline assignment: CDR1 DFQATT and CDR2 SNEGSKA (reference sequence). Trimming shortened V by 5 bases and J by 0 bases, and 8 bases separated the two germline ends. The CDR3 is made up of 13 amino acids. The CDR3 region is CSAGFYSNQPQHF. In nucleotides, the CDR3 is TGCAGTGCTGGGTTCTATAGCAATCAGCCCCAGCATTTT.

The V gene is TRBV4-2, the J gene TRBJ1-1; D is uncertain. Trimming stripped 1 base from V and 5 bases from J, with 8 bases between. The CDR3 is made up of 13 amino acids. Germline V gene sequence: CDR1 LGHNA, CDR2 YNFKEQ. The CDR3 bases are TGTGCCAGCAGCCAAGTAGTTAGGACTGAAGCTTTCTTT. Protein product: CASSQVVRTEAFF.

The chain has TRBV20-1 and TRBJ1-2; 10 nucleotides agree with TRBD1. Germline CDR1 reads DFQATT; CDR2 reads SNEGSKA (reference sequence). Trimming cost V 7 bases and J 1 base; bases outside gene matches: 9. CDR3 size: 15 residues. The CDR3 DNA reads as TGCAGTGGTATACCGGGACAGGGGATTAACTATGGCTACACCTTC. Its translation is CSGIPGQGINYGYTF.

This clonotype was counted ten times or more. The chain uses TRBV7-6 and TRBJ2-7; D ambiguous. Trimming took off 0 bases at V and 2 bases at J, with 8 bases between the two ends. The CDR3 consists of 14 residues. The germline V gene has CDR1 SGHVS and CDR2 FNYEAQ. The CDR3: CASSLAPVAYEQYF. The CDR3 nucleotides read TGTGCCAGCAGCTTAGCGCCAGTGGCCTACGAGCAGTACTTC.

The rearrangement joins TRBV20-1 to TRBJ2-7, with D possibly TRBD2 on 6 matching bases. V lost 4 bases and J 7 bases, leaving 17 bases between the germline ends. Per the germline V gene, CDR1 is DFQATT and CDR2 is SNEGSKA (reference sequence). The CDR3 spans 13 residues. The CDR3 DNA follows: TGCAGTGCTACCGGGGGACTCCCTCATGAGCAGTACTTC. Amino acid sequence: CSATGGLPHEQYF.

In its sample, this clonotype was seen many times. V usage is TRBV9 and J usage is TRBJ1-1; possible D gene TRBD1, 5 bases. From germline, CDR1 is SGDLS and CDR2 YYNGEE. There are 14 residues in the CDR3. Trimming removed 5 bases at V and 3 bases at J, with 14 bases between. This CDR3 reads CASSPSGGDTEAFF. The CDR3 DNA is TGTGCCAGCAGTCCTTCCGGGGGGGACACTGAAGCTTTCTTT.

This clonotype is deemed medium-sized. The chain has TRBV7-9 and TRBJ1-1; D call uncertain. Germline V lookup: CDR1 SEHNR, CDR2 FQNEAQ (reference sequence). The V gene lost 5 bases and the J gene lost 4 bases, with 14 bases spanning the gap. The CDR3 runs to 14 residues. CDR3 sequence: CASSRGGSSTEAFF. For the CDR3, the DNA is TGTGCCAGCAGCCGAGGCGGGAGTAGCACTGAAGCTTTCTTT.

The rearrangement uses TRBV7-9 and TRBJ2-7; D ambiguous. Germline V gene sequence: CDR1 SEHNR, CDR2 FQNEAQ (reference sequence). This CDR3 is 14 amino acids long. Trimming left V 1 base short and J 6 bases short, with 13 bases between. The CDR3 loop reads CASSLEAVQREQYF. The DNA for the CDR3 is TGTGCCAGCAGCTTAGAGGCAGTACAGCGCGAGCAGTACTTC.

V gene TRBV29-1 combines with J gene TRBJ2-2; D perhaps matches TRBD2 (6 bases). CDR1 is SQVTM, CDR2 ANQGSEA, per germline. The CDR3 is 14 amino acids. Trimming pared 4 bases from V and 11 bases from J, leaving 20 bases between. CDR3 sequence reads: CSVVREWGTSELFF. CDR3 bases: TGCAGCGTTGTTCGGGAGTGGGGCACCTCAGAGCTGTTTTTT.

This chain connects TRBV29-1 to TRBJ1-2; 8 nucleotides agree with TRBD1. The J segment lost 4 bases and the V segment lost 8 bases, leaving 12 bases of the junction unmatched. The germline V gene encodes CDR1 SQVTM and CDR2 ANQGSEA. The CDR3 runs to 14 residues. CDR3 loop: CSPSGGGTGYGYTF. The CDR3 region has the DNA TGCAGCCCGAGTGGGGGCGGGACAGGCTATGGCTACACCTTC.

About this clonotype itself: This may arise from a read error, as a much more abundant clone is one base away. V and J are TRBV6-1 and TRBJ1-2; 9 bases fit TRBD1. The trim removed 4 bases at V and 5 bases at J, leaving 5 bases unmatched. Germline V gene data show CDR1 as MNHNS and CDR2 as SASEGT. The CDR3 has 14 residues. The CDR3 sequence is CASSAGTGSYGYTF. The CDR3 DNA reads TGTGCCAGCAGTGCCGGGACAGGGAGTTATGGCTACACCTTC.

V is TRBV14 and J is TRBJ1-1; D not resolved. V was pared by 5 bases and J by 4 bases, with 14 bases between. Germline CDR1 SGHDN, CDR2 FVKESK. The CDR3 sequence is 14 residues long. This chain's CDR3 is CASSARGWGTEAFF. Written as DNA, the CDR3 is TGTGCCAGCAGCGCCCGAGGCTGGGGCACTGAAGCTTTCTTT.

V usage is TRBV11-2 and J usage is TRBJ2-5; 8 positions agree with TRBD2. Near its end, the DNA agrees better with TRBJ2-7, so the J call may be wrong. CDR1 and CDR2 from the germline V gene are SGHAT and FQNNGV. The CDR3 contains 14 residues. The CDR3 DNA sequence: TGTGCCAGCAGCCCCGCGGCGGGAGGAGTCGAGCAGTACTTC. This encodes CASSPAAGGVEQYF.

The chain couples TRBV15 to TRBJ2-6; tentatively, D is TRBD1 (6 bases). Trimming took 5 bases from V and 4 from J, leaving 9 bases between them. Germline values: CDR1 LNHNV, CDR2 YYDKDF (reference sequence). This CDR3 spans 14 amino acids. CDR3 protein: CATSGGQGANVLTF. The CDR3 nucleotides are TGTGCCACCAGCGGAGGACAGGGGGCCAACGTCCTGACTTTC.

This clonotype was counted ten times or more. This chain connects TRBV7-9 to TRBJ2-7, with 7 bases aligning to TRBD1. The CDR3 length is 13 residues. V lost 4 bases and J lost 7; bases outside the gene matches: 7. Germline V lookup: CDR1 SEHNR, CDR2 FQNEAQ (reference sequence). The CDR3 is CASSSYRGSEQYF. The CDR3 DNA is TGTGCCAGCAGCTCATACAGGGGAAGTGAGCAGTACTTC.

J is TRBJ1-1 and V is TRBV5-6; D is uncertain. The CDR3 covers 15 residues. V was trimmed by 4 bases and J by 6 bases, leaving 19 bases between them. The germline V gene has CDR1 SGHDT and CDR2 YYEEEE. CDR3 protein: CASSQEVGRAAEAFF. For the CDR3, the DNA is TGTGCCAGCAGCCAAGAAGTTGGGAGGGCCGCTGAAGCTTTCTTT. Full variable domain (rest looked up from reference TRBV5-6 and TRBJ1-1): DAGVTQSPTHLIKTRGQQVTLRCSPKSGHDTVSWYQQALGQGPQFIFQYYEEEERQRGNFPDRFSGHQFPNYSSELNVNALLLGDSALYLCASSQEVGRAAEAFFGQGTRLTVV.

This chain links TRBV29-1 with TRBJ2-2, with D possibly TRBD1 on 6 matching bases. Germline assignment: CDR1 SQVTM and CDR2 ANQGSEA. The CDR3 runs 16 residues. The V and J ends lost 4 bases and 3 bases respectively, with 18 bases between them. This CDR3 reads CSVVGAEAEYTGELFF. The CDR3 DNA is TGCAGCGTTGTGGGGGCAGAAGCAGAGTACACCGGGGAGCTGTTTTTT.

The J gene is TRBJ2-7, the V gene TRBV4-1, with 14 positions matching TRBD2. Germline CDR1 reads MGHRA; CDR2 reads YSYEKL. The CDR3 totals 17 residues. V dropped 4 bases and J dropped 7; count of bases not matched to a gene: 12. This CDR3 is CASSPTRTSGRSVEQYF. The CDR3 bases are TGCGCCAGCAGCCCCACCCGGACTAGCGGGAGGTCGGTAGAGCAGTACTTC.

A remark on this clonotype: At one boundary the junction diverges from the germline segment, which might be a read error. The V gene is TRBV20-1, the J gene TRBJ1-4; TRBD1 aligns across 10 bases. CDR1 is DFQATT and CDR2 is SNEGSKA in the germline V gene (reference sequence). The CDR3 covers 9 residues. The chain's CDR3 is CSAAGTGVF. The CDR3 region has the DNA TGCAGTGCTGCCGGGACAGGGGTTTTT.

J is TRBJ1-1 and V is TRBV29-1; a possible D gene is TRBD1 (5 bases). In germline, CDR1 is SQVTM, CDR2 ANQGSEA. V was pared by 4 bases and J by 2 bases, with 17 bases between. CDR3 size: 15 residues. The CDR3 coding sequence is TGCAGCGTTGGTCCGGGGCTAGCGGGCAACACTGAAGCTTTCTTT. Its protein product is CSVGPGLAGNTEAFF.